The 18 T cell receptor beta chains given below trace back to one sample, sequenced in a study of blood T cell repertoires in COVID-19. Profiled with immunoSEQ multiplex PCR; TCRdb holds only in-frame clones, not every one. The data show fewer than 90,000 clones, around 84% seen once. Sequences were obtained from peripheral blood. The receptor source for this set is a human donor in a cohort sampled during active COVID-19.

This clone was seen repeatedly, ten times or more. This chain joins TRBV2 and TRBJ1-2, with D tentatively TRBD1 (6 bases). Looked up from germline, CDR1 is SNHLY and CDR2 is FYNNEI. This CDR3 region has 14 residues. Trimming pared 8 bases from V and 0 bases from J, leaving 13 bases between. Here the CDR3 reads CASSGQPTNYGYTF. The CDR3 DNA follows: TGTGCCAGCTCCGGACAGCCTACTAACTATGGCTACACCTTC.

The chain recombines TRBV5-1 with TRBJ1-3; D is uncertain. The CDR3 contains 16 residues. Germline V gene lookup returns CDR1 SGHRS and CDR2 YFSETQ. V lost 4 bases to trimming and J lost 0 bases, with 14 bases between them. CDR3 region: CASSPQMRASGNTIYF. The CDR3 DNA follows: TGCGCCAGCAGCCCCCAAATGCGGGCCTCTGGAAACACCATATATTTT.

This chain links TRBV9 with TRBJ1-6; D unclear. This CDR3 comprises 14 residues. The V gene's germline CDR1 is SGDLS and CDR2 YYNGEE. The ends were cut back, 3 bases at V and 5 bases at J, with 9 bases in the middle. The CDR3 sequence is CASSETLNNSPLHF. In DNA, the CDR3 is TGTGCCAGCAGCGAGACACTCAATAATTCACCCCTCCACTTT.

The rearrangement uses TRBV18 and TRBJ2-7, with 10 bases identical to TRBD2. J was trimmed by 0 bases and V by 5 bases; bases with no gene match: 4. The CDR3 spans 15 residues. The germline V gene encodes CDR1 KGHSH and CDR2 LQKENI. The CDR3 sequence: CASSTASGSSYEQYF. For the CDR3, the DNA is TGTGCCAGCTCAACCGCTAGCGGGAGCTCCTACGAGCAGTACTTC.

J is TRBJ1-2 and V is TRBV5-8; 8 bases align to TRBD1. The CDR3 extends over 15 amino acids. Germline CDR1 reads SGHTS; CDR2 reads YDEGEE. The junction had 7 bases not matched to a gene; V was cut back by 3 bases and J by 3 bases. CDR3 in DNA: TGTGCCAGCAGCTGGGGGACAGGCGCCCACTATGGCTACACCTTC. Translating gives CASSWGTGAHYGYTF.

This chain uses TRBV3-1 (or the pseudogene TRBV3-2) with TRBJ2-1; a possible D gene is TRBD2 (6 bases). This CDR3 is built from 15 residues. Trimming removed 3 bases at V and 8 bases at J, with 17 bases between. Germline CDR1 is LGHDT and CDR2 is YNNKEL (reference sequence). CDR3: CASSHGGPRGYEQFF. The DNA of the CDR3 is TGTGCCAGCAGCCACGGGGGACCTCGGGGTTATGAGCAGTTCTTC.

This chain joins TRBV27 and TRBJ2-3; 8 bases match TRBD1. The junction had 10 bases not matched to a gene; V was cut back by 8 bases and J by 3 bases. CDR1 is MNHEY and CDR2 is SMNVEV in the germline V gene (reference sequence). The length of the CDR3 is 15 residues. DNA for the CDR3: TGTGCCAGCGGGGACTCAGGGGGCAAGACAGATACGCAGTATTTT. Translated, it gives CASGDSGGKTDTQYF.

The J gene is TRBJ1-4, the V gene TRBV28; a possible D gene is TRBD1 (6 bases). The CDR3 runs to 15 residues. The V and J ends lost 3 bases and 7 bases respectively, with 15 bases between them. CDR1 is MDHEN, CDR2 SYDVKM, per germline. As DNA, the CDR3 is TGTGCCAGCAGTTTTCCTGGGGGGGCGGGTGAAAAACTGTTTTTT. This codes for CASSFPGGAGEKLFF.

J is TRBJ1-1 and V is TRBV6-5, with 7 bases identical to TRBD1. The J segment lost 9 bases and the V segment lost 6 bases, leaving 10 bases of the junction unmatched. The CDR3 loop spans 13 amino acids. Germline V lookup: CDR1 MNHEY, CDR2 SVGAGI. The CDR3 DNA sequence: TGTGCCAGCAGCATAGCGAAGGGGGCGCAAGCTTTCTTT. This codes for CASSIAKGAQAFF.

The V and J genes are TRBV15 and TRBJ1-2, with TRBD1 as a possible D gene (5 bases). This CDR3 has 17 residues. Germline values: CDR1 LNHNV, CDR2 YYDKDF (reference sequence). With 0 bases removed from V and 1 base from J, the gap between germline ends came to 15 bases. CDR3 residues: CATSRDAGRAFNYGYTF. In nucleotides, the CDR3 is TGTGCCACCAGCAGAGATGCAGGGAGGGCGTTTAACTATGGCTACACCTTC. Looking up the rest from reference TRBV15 and TRBJ1-2 gives the full variable domain: DAMVIQNPRYQVTQFGKPVTLSCSQTLNHNVMYWYQQKSSQAPKLLFHYYDKDFNNEADTPDNFQSRRPNTSFCFLDIRSPGLGDTAMYLCATSRDAGRAFNYGYTFGSGTRLTVV.

The chain has TRBV12-3 or TRBV12-4 and TRBJ1-4, with D perhaps matching TRBD1 (5 bases). This CDR3 has 13 amino acids. V lost 3 bases and J 7 bases, leaving 9 bases between the germline ends. The CDR3 region has the DNA TGTGCCAGCAGTTTGAACCAGGGTGAAAAACTGTTTTTT. Its translation: CASSLNQGEKLFF.

This chain links TRBV3-1 (or the pseudogene TRBV3-2) with TRBJ2-1; D might be TRBD2 (5 bases). CDR1 is LGHDT and CDR2 is YNNKEL in the germline V gene (reference sequence). CDR3 size: 12 residues. The germline V and J ends were trimmed by 3 bases and 10 bases, with 10 bases remaining between them. CDR3 in amino acids: CASSQASGEQFF. In DNA, the CDR3 is TGTGCCAGCAGCCAGGCCTCGGGAGAGCAGTTCTTC.

The chain couples TRBV4-1 to TRBJ2-3; 9 nucleotides align to TRBD2. Germline CDR1 is MGHRA and CDR2 is YSYEKL. V gave up 0 bases and J gave up 0 bases; unmatched junction bases: 1. This CDR3 has 16 amino acids. The CDR3 here is CASSQEAGGSTDTQYF. The DNA for the CDR3 is TGCGCCAGCAGCCAAGAAGCGGGGGGAAGCACAGATACGCAGTATTTT.

The chain uses TRBV28 and TRBJ2-6, with D perhaps TRBD2 (5 bases). Germline V gene sequence: CDR1 MDHEN, CDR2 SYDVKM. CDR3 length: 13 amino acids. Trimming removed 7 bases from V and 2 bases from J, with 6 bases in between. The CDR3 sequence: CASIGAGANVLTF. For the CDR3, the DNA is TGTGCCAGCATCGGGGCTGGGGCCAACGTCCTGACTTTC.

V and J are TRBV30 and TRBJ1-1; D gene unclear. The V gene lost 5 bases and the J gene lost 1 base, with 8 bases spanning the gap. Germline CDR1 is GTSNPN and CDR2 is SVGIG (reference sequence). This CDR3 region has 12 residues. The CDR3 here is CAWREGNTEAFF. In DNA form, the CDR3 reads TGTGCCTGGCGGGAGGGGAACACTGAAGCTTTCTTT.

This chain uses TRBV9 with TRBJ1-6, with TRBD1 as a possible D gene (6 bases). Germline CDR1 reads SGDLS; CDR2 reads YYNGEE. V lost 2 bases to trimming and J lost 2 bases, with 11 bases between them. The CDR3 extends over 16 amino acids. The CDR3 nucleotides read TGTGCCAGCAGCGTCAGGGGAGGGACCTATAATTCACCCCTCCACTTT. Translating gives CASSVRGGTYNSPLHF.

The chain employs TRBV6-1 and TRBJ1-2; TRBD1 aligns across 9 bases. The CDR3 has 15 residues. Germline V gene lookup returns CDR1 MNHNS and CDR2 SASEGT. V dropped 3 bases and J dropped 8; count of bases not matched to a gene: 10. The CDR3 DNA reads as TGTGCCAGCAGTGAGAGGACAGGGGCCGCCTCAGGCTACACCTTC. As protein: CASSERTGAASGYTF.

This rearrangement joins TRBV11-2 to TRBJ2-7; 8 positions agree with TRBD1. Trimming at V came to 2 bases and at J to 2 bases, leaving 11 bases not matched to a gene. This CDR3 has 17 amino acids. CDR1 is SGHAT and CDR2 is FQNNGV in the germline V gene. The CDR3 DNA reads TGTGCCAGCAGCTTATTTCTCTACGGCAGGGGGCCCTACGAGCAGTACTTC. Its translation is CASSLFLYGRGPYEQYF.